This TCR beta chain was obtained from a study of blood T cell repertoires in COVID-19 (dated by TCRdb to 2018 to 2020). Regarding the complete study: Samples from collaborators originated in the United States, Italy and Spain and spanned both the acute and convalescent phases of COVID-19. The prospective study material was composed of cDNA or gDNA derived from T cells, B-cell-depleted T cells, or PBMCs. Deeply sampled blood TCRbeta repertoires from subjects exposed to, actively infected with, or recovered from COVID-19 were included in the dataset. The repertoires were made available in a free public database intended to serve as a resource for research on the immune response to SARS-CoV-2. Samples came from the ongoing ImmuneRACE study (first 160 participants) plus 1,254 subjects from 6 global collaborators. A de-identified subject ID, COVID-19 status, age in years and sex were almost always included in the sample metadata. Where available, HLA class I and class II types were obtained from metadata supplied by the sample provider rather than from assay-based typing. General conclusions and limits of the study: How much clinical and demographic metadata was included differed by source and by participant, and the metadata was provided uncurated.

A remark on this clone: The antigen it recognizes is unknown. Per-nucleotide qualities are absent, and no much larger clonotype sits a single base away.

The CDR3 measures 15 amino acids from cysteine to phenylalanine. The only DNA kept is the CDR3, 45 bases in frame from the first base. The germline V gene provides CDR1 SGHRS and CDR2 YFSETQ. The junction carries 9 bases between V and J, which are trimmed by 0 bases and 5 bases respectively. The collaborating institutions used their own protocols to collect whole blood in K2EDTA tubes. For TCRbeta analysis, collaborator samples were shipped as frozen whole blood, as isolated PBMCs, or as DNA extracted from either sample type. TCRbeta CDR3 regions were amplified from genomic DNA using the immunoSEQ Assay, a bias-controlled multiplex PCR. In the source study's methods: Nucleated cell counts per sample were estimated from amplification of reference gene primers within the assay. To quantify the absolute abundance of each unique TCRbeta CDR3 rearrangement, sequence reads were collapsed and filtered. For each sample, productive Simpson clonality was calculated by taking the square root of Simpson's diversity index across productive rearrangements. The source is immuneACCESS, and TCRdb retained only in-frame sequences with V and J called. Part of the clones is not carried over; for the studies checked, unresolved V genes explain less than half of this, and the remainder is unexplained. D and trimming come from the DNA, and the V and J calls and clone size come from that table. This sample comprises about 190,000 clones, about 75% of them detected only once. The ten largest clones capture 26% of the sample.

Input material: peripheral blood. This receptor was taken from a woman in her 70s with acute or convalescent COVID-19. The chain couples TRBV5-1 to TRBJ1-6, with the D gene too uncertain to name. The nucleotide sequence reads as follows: TGCGCCAGCAGCTTGGAGGCCAGGAATAATTCACCCCTCCACTTT. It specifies CASSLEARNNSPLHF.